This T cell receptor (beta chain) originates from a study of cytomegalovirus exposure and HLA in healthy donors. PCR employed 60 Vbeta and 13 Jbeta primers. Sequenced by immunoSEQ multiplex PCR; TCRdb stores in-frame clones only, minus some. The sample has 200,000 to 250,000 clones; 82% are singletons. Germline V gene data show CDR1 as SGHRS and CDR2 as YFSETQ. V shed 2 bases, J shed 0 bases, and the junction held 2 bases outside the gene matches. The CDR3 spans 15 residues. In the case of this clone: What it binds is not known.

Study observations and caveats: An assumption of roughly uniform sequencing depth across donors underlay the presence/absence analyses.

The sequenced sample consisted of PBMCs. This chain links TRBV5-1 with TRBJ2-1; 7 positions match TRBD2. The source is a woman aged 35 to 49 in good health and CMV-seropositive. The CDR3 region is CASSFSGISYNEQFF. The CDR3 DNA reads as TGCGCCAGCAGCTTCAGCGGGATCTCCTACAATGAGCAGTTCTTC.